These 27 T cell receptor beta chains were sequenced from one sample in a study of monozygotic twins with cystic fibrosis. Measured with immunoSEQ multiplex PCR; TCRdb has only the in-frame clones, and not every one. The sample contains fewer than 10,000 clones, 98% to 99% of which appear only once. Material: blood. These receptors were obtained from a girl aged 2-10 years with cystic fibrosis.

The V call is TRBV5-5, the J call TRBJ1-5; D ambiguous. The CDR3 is 13 residues long. Germline values: CDR1 SGHKS, CDR2 YYEKEE (reference sequence). The V end lost 3 bases, the J end lost 2 bases, and 6 bases lay between the germline ends. The DNA for the CDR3 is TGTGCCAGCAGCTATGGCGGCAATCAGCCCCAGCATTTT. It codes for CASSYGGNQPQHF.

This clone was observed a single time. This chain links TRBV9 with TRBJ2-2; D is possibly TRBD1 or TRBD2 (5 bases each). CDR1 is SGDLS, CDR2 YYNGEE, per germline. The CDR3 runs 18 residues. V dropped 4 bases and J dropped 4 bases, with 23 bases sitting between them. The CDR3 DNA follows: TGTGCCAGCAGCTTGCGCCCGGGACGGAAACCGGTCACCGGGGAGCTGTTTTTT. Protein: CASSLRPGRKPVTGELFF.

The DNA of the CDR3 is TGTGCCAGCAGCTCCCGGGGAGGGTACTATGGCTACACCTTC. The encoded protein is CASSSRGGYYGYTF. The chain joins TRBV7-2 to TRBJ1-2; D gene ambiguous. This CDR3 spans 14 amino acids. Germline CDR1 reads SGHTA; CDR2 reads FQGNSA. V lost 4 bases to trimming and J lost 3 bases, with 12 bases between them.

The chain links TRBV28 to TRBJ1-4, with a weak D call TRBD1 (6 bases). Germline values: CDR1 MDHEN, CDR2 SYDVKM. V was cut by 8 bases and J by 8 bases, with 21 bases left in between. The CDR3 sequence is 15 residues long. In nucleotides, the CDR3 is TGTGCCAGCCGACAGGAGCGCCGGGTGTGGGAAAAACTGTTTTTT. Its translation is CASRQERRVWEKLFF. Together with reference TRBV28 and TRBJ1-4, the CDR3 gives the full variable domain: DVKVTQSSRYLVKRTGEKVFLECVQDMDHENMFWYRQDPGLGLRLIYFSYDVKMKEKGDIPEGYSVSREKKERFSLILESASTNQTSMYLCASRQERRVWEKLFFGSGTQLSVL.

The chain employs TRBV19 and TRBJ2-7; 7 positions agree with TRBD2. The trim removed 4 bases at V and 2 bases at J, leaving 2 bases unmatched. The germline CDR1 and CDR2 sequences are LNHDA and SQIVND (reference sequence). This CDR3 is built from 13 residues. The CDR3 loop is CASSRSGAYEQYF. The CDR3 nucleotides read TGTGCCAGTAGTAGGAGCGGGGCCTACGAGCAGTACTTC.

The chain combines TRBV11-2 with TRBJ2-7; TRBD2 aligns across 9 bases. The CDR3 has 13 amino acids. Germline V gene lookup returns CDR1 SGHAT and CDR2 FQNNGV. V lost 8 bases and J lost 4; bases outside the gene matches: 6. CDR3 in amino acids: CASRLAGTYEQYF. The CDR3 DNA reads TGTGCCAGCCGTCTAGCGGGGACATACGAGCAGTACTTC.

This rearrangement joins TRBV7-9 to TRBJ1-1; D remains ambiguous. V dropped 0 bases and J dropped 1 base, with 12 bases sitting between them. The CDR3 loop spans 16 amino acids. CDR1 is SEHNR, CDR2 FQNEAQ, per germline (reference sequence). In DNA form, the CDR3 reads TGTGCCAGCAGCTTAGCGTTCTACGGCCAGAACACTGAAGCTTTCTTT. Translating gives CASSLAFYGQNTEAFF.

The gene calls are TRBV30 and TRBJ2-5, with TRBD1 matching 10 bases. The V gene end was trimmed by 0 bases and the J gene end by 5 bases; junction bases not matched to a gene: 6. Germline CDR1 is GTSNPN and CDR2 is SVGIG (reference sequence). The CDR3 has 15 residues. CDR3 sequence (DNA): TGTGCCTGGAGTGTGGCCGGGACAGGGGTCGAGACCCAGTACTTC. Translating it yields CAWSVAGTGVETQYF. Filled out from reference TRBV30 and TRBJ2-5, the complete variable domain reads SQTIHQWPATLVQPVGSPLSLECTVEGTSNPNLYWYRQAAGRGLQLLFYSVGIGQISSEVPQNLSASRPQDRQFILSSKKLLLSDSGFYLCAWSVAGTGVETQYFGPGTRLLVL.

V and J are TRBV11-2 and TRBJ1-1, with TRBD1 matching 8 bases. This CDR3 has 13 residues. Trimming removed 7 bases from V and 5 bases from J; junction bases left unmatched: 6. Germline loops: CDR1 SGHAT, CDR2 FQNNGV. The CDR3 protein is CASIRTGRTEAFF. In DNA, the CDR3 is TGTGCCAGCATCAGGACAGGGCGAACTGAAGCTTTCTTT.

The gene calls are TRBV29-1 and TRBJ1-2; D perhaps matches TRBD1 (5 bases). Trimming cost V 1 base and J 6 bases, with 12 bases left between them. Germline-derived CDR1 and CDR2 are SQVTM and ANQGSEA. CDR3 length: 13 residues. The CDR3 DNA is TGCAGCGTTGAAGGCAGAGGGGAGCATGGCTACACCTTC. Translated: CSVEGRGEHGYTF.

The chain joins TRBV29-1 to TRBJ2-5, with 8 bases matching TRBD1. In germline, CDR1 is SQVTM, CDR2 ANQGSEA. After removal of 7 bases from V and 2 bases from J, the junction contained 9 bases not matched to a gene. CDR3 length equals 14 residues. This chain's CDR3 is CSGDGQGDQETQYF. CDR3 DNA sequence: TGCAGCGGGGATGGACAGGGAGATCAAGAGACCCAGTACTTC.

The rearrangement links TRBV6-1 to TRBJ2-7; TRBD1 matches at 9 bases. The ends lost 8 bases at V and 1 base at J; junction bases unmatched: 9. CDR3 length equals 15 residues. In germline, CDR1 is MNHNS, CDR2 SASEGT. The CDR3 loop is CASVYRDRASYEQYF. For the CDR3, the DNA is TGTGCCAGCGTTTACCGGGACAGGGCGTCCTACGAGCAGTACTTC.

V and J are TRBV28 and TRBJ2-7; no reliable D call. CDR3 length equals 14 residues. Germline loops: CDR1 MDHEN, CDR2 SYDVKM. With 5 bases removed from V and 5 bases from J, the gap between germline ends came to 16 bases. The chain's CDR3 is CASSVPGKDHEQYF. The CDR3 DNA reads TGTGCCAGCAGTGTCCCGGGTAAAGACCACGAGCAGTACTTC.

This chain uses TRBV19 with TRBJ1-1; unclear D gene. Trimming shortened V by 3 bases and J by 3 bases, and 11 bases separated the two germline ends. There are 14 residues in the CDR3. Per germline, CDR1 LNHDA and CDR2 SQIVND (reference sequence). The CDR3 DNA sequence: TGTGCCAGTAGTATTTCGTGGGAGGACACTGAAGCTTTCTTT. It encodes CASSISWEDTEAFF.

This rearrangement joins TRBV7-9 to TRBJ2-7; D not resolved. The ends were cut back, 5 bases at V and 3 bases at J, with 8 bases in the middle. CDR1 and CDR2 (germline): SEHNR, FQNEAQ (reference sequence). The CDR3 extends over 12 amino acids. DNA for the CDR3: TGTGCCAGCAGCCCCCTAAACTACGAGCAGTACTTC. Translating gives CASSPLNYEQYF.

The chain links TRBV25-1 to TRBJ2-1; D might be TRBD2 (5 bases). V shed 1 base and J shed 0 bases, with 13 bases lying between them. Germline CDR1 MGHDK, CDR2 SYGVNS. The CDR3 has 17 amino acids. CDR3 bases: TGTGCCAGCAGTGAATTGGTTGCGGGCGGCTCCTACAATGAGCAGTTCTTC. Residues: CASSELVAGGSYNEQFF.

The V call is TRBV5-1, the J call TRBJ2-7; TRBD1 matches at 12 bases. The CDR3 spans 16 residues. The germline V gene has CDR1 SGHRS and CDR2 YFSETQ. V lost 0 bases to trimming and J lost 5 bases; unmatched junction nucleotides: 6. The CDR3 here is CASSLAPGQGAHEQYF. For the CDR3, the DNA is TGCGCCAGCAGCTTGGCCCCGGGACAGGGGGCTCACGAGCAGTACTTC. The full variable domain, its missing parts supplied by reference TRBV5-1 and TRBJ2-7, is KAGVTQTPRYLIKTRGQQVTLSCSPISGHRSVSWYQQTPGQGLQFLFEYFSETQRNKGNFPGRFSGRQFSNSRSEMNVSTLELGDSALYLCASSLAPGQGAHEQYFGPGTRLTVT.

The chain has TRBV6-1 and TRBJ2-7, with D possibly called TRBD1 or TRBD2 (6 bases each). Germline CDR1 and CDR2: MNHNS and SASEGT. Trimming shortened V by 3 bases and J by 0 bases, and 15 bases separated the two germline ends. The CDR3 has 16 residues. The CDR3 loop is CASSEAGGSRSYEQYF. CDR3 nucleotide sequence: TGTGCCAGCAGTGAGGCCGGGGGCTCCCGCTCCTACGAGCAGTACTTC.

The chain employs TRBV9 and TRBJ2-4; D is ambiguous. V shed 0 bases and J shed 1 base, with 5 bases lying between them. The germline CDR1 and CDR2 sequences are SGDLS and YYNGEE. CDR3 length: 14 amino acids. CDR3 amino acids: CASSVGAAKNIQYF. In DNA form, the CDR3 reads TGTGCCAGCAGCGTAGGGGCCGCCAAAAACATTCAGTACTTC.

The rearrangement uses TRBV7-9 and TRBJ2-2; TRBD2 is a possible D gene (6 bases). In germline, CDR1 is SEHNR, CDR2 FQNEAQ (reference sequence). V was shortened by 1 base and J by 6 bases, with 9 bases between the two germline ends. The CDR3 spans 14 residues. The CDR3 spells CASSLGGISGELFF. The CDR3 DNA follows: TGTGCCAGCAGCTTAGGCGGGATATCCGGGGAGCTGTTTTTT.

The gene calls are TRBV14 and TRBJ1-1, with D tentatively TRBD1 (5 bases). This CDR3 contains 13 residues. Per germline, CDR1 SGHDN and CDR2 FVKESK. V was trimmed by 5 bases and J by 3 bases, leaving 10 bases between them. CDR3 DNA: TGTGCCAGCAGCATCGGGGCGTACACTGAAGCTTTCTTT. This sequence encodes CASSIGAYTEAFF.

The chain combines TRBV18 with TRBJ1-1, with 9 positions matching TRBD1. This CDR3 is built from 14 residues. CDR1 KGHSH and CDR2 LQKENI come from the germline V gene. V dropped 6 bases and J dropped 1; count of bases not matched to a gene: 3. CDR3 DNA sequence: TGTGCCAGCTCCCGGACAGGGGAGAACACTGAAGCTTTCTTT. Protein product: CASSRTGENTEAFF.

The chain carries TRBV4-3 and TRBJ2-2, with D perhaps assigned TRBD1 or TRBD2 (7 bases each). The germline V and J ends were trimmed by 2 bases and 5 bases, with 9 bases remaining between them. This CDR3 comprises 14 residues. From germline, CDR1 is LGHNA and CDR2 YSLEER. The CDR3 DNA reads TGCGCCAGCAGCCAACAGGGGGGGACCGGGGAGCTGTTTTTT. Residues: CASSQQGGTGELFF.

V and J are TRBV6-5 and TRBJ1-1; a weak D match, TRBD1 (6 bases). This CDR3 comprises 11 residues. The germline V gene has CDR1 MNHEY and CDR2 SVGAGI. The ends were cut back, 4 bases at V and 7 bases at J, with 7 bases in the middle. This chain's CDR3 is CASSSGHEAFF. The CDR3 nucleotides are TGTGCCAGCAGTTCGGGACATGAAGCTTTCTTT.

The gene calls are TRBV4-3 and TRBJ2-1, with 12 positions matching TRBD2. In germline, CDR1 is LGHNA, CDR2 YSLEER. CDR3 length equals 18 residues. V was pared by 0 bases and J by 5 bases, with 8 bases of the junction left unmatched. The CDR3 DNA sequence: TGCGCCAGCAGCCAAGATTCGACTAGCGGGAGTTCCCACAATGAGCAGTTCTTC. Translating gives CASSQDSTSGSSHNEQFF.

The V and J genes are TRBV7-9 and TRBJ1-4, with TRBD1 identical over 10 bases. CDR1 SEHNR and CDR2 FQNEAQ come from the germline V gene (reference sequence). The CDR3 has 16 residues. The ends lost 5 bases at V and 1 base at J; junction bases unmatched: 4. The CDR3 DNA sequence: TGTGCCAGCAGCGGACAGGGGGAGCGAACTAATGAAAAACTGTTTTTT. This translates into CASSGQGERTNEKLFF.

The rearrangement uses TRBV19 and TRBJ2-7, with TRBD1 matching over 7 bases. Per germline, CDR1 LNHDA and CDR2 SQIVND (reference sequence). V trimming: 2 bases; J trimming: 2 bases; junction bases outside the gene matches: 3. CDR3 size: 14 residues. The CDR3 DNA reads TGTGCCAGTAGTATAAGGGGGCCCACCTACGAGCAGTACTTC. Encoded protein: CASSIRGPTYEQYF.